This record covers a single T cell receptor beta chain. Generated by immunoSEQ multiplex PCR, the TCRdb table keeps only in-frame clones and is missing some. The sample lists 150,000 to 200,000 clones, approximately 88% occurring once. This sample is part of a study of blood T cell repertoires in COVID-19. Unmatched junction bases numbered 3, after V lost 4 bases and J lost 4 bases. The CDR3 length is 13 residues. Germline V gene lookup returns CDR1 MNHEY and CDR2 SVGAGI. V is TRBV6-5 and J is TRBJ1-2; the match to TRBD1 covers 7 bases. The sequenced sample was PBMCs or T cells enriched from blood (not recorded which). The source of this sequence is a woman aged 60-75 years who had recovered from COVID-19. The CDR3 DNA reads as TGTGCCAGCAGTTGGGGACAGCTCTATGGCTACACCTTC. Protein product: CASSWGQLYGYTF.